These 20 T cell receptor beta chains came from one sample sequenced in a study of blood T cell repertoires in COVID-19. The protocol was immunoSEQ multiplex PCR, while the TCRdb copy is restricted to in-frame clones and leaves out a portion. The data hold some 300,000 clones, with 90% observed a single time. The specimen was PBMCs or T cells enriched from blood (not recorded which). The receptors originated from a woman younger than 30 with acute COVID-19.

The chain recombines TRBV28 with TRBJ2-5; D not resolved. Per the germline V gene, CDR1 is MDHEN and CDR2 is SYDVKM. This CDR3 spans 11 amino acids. V lost 6 bases to trimming and J lost 5 bases, with 7 bases between them. The CDR3 DNA is TGTGCCAGCAGCTTCACTGAGACCCAGTACTTC. It yields the protein CASSFTETQYF.

V usage is TRBV28 and J usage is TRBJ1-4, with 8 bases fitting TRBD1. V shed 5 bases and J 7 bases; nucleotides not matched to a gene: 12. The CDR3 length is 16 residues. The germline V gene has CDR1 MDHEN and CDR2 SYDVKM. The CDR3 DNA reads TGTGCCAGCAGTACCCAATCAGGGGGCATTGGTGAAAAACTGTTTTTT. This sequence encodes CASSTQSGGIGEKLFF.

V gene TRBV16 combines with J gene TRBJ1-5, with D uncertain. The CDR3 is made up of 15 amino acids. Germline-derived CDR1 and CDR2 are KGHSY and FQNENV. Trimming took 4 bases from V and 4 from J, leaving 14 bases between them. CDR3 bases: TGTGCCAGCAGCCCTGGAGTACTACTAAATCAGCCCCAGCATTTT. Protein: CASSPGVLLNQPQHF. The whole variable domain, remainder taken from reference TRBV16 and TRBJ1-5, is GEEVAQTPKHLVRGEGQKAKLYCAPIKGHSYVFWYQQVLKNEFKFLISFQNENVFDETGMPKERFSAKCLPNSPCSLEIQATKLEDSAVYFCASSPGVLLNQPQHFGDGTRLSIL.

The rearrangement uses TRBV5-1 and TRBJ2-1, with 8 positions matching TRBD1. Germline V gives CDR1 SGHRS, CDR2 YFSETQ. V lost 4 bases, J lost 0 bases, and 12 bases stayed unmatched. This CDR3 contains 18 residues. The CDR3 is CASSPGGGSARSYNEQFF. CDR3 nucleotide sequence: TGCGCCAGCAGCCCAGGGGGCGGTAGCGCACGCTCCTACAATGAGCAGTTCTTC.

The chain couples TRBV30 to TRBJ2-1; D gene uncertain. Germline V gene data show CDR1 as GTSNPN and CDR2 as SVGIG (reference sequence). Trimming removed 0 bases at V and 13 bases at J, with 10 bases between. The CDR3 length is 11 residues. In DNA form, the CDR3 reads TGTGCCTGGAGTGTACGTCTAGTTCAGTTCTTC. Translating gives CAWSVRLVQFF.

This chain joins TRBV19 and TRBJ1-1, with 7 bases that match TRBD1. The CDR3 runs 13 residues. Germline V gene sequence: CDR1 LNHDA, CDR2 SQIVND (reference sequence). V gave up 7 bases and J gave up 6 bases; unmatched junction bases: 8. This CDR3 is CASIVEGASEAFF. The CDR3, as DNA: TGTGCCAGTATAGTTGAGGGGGCTTCTGAAGCTTTCTTT. Supplemented by reference TRBV19 and TRBJ1-1, the full variable domain reads DGGITQSPKYLFRKEGQNVTLSCEQNLNHDAMYWYRQDPGQGLRLIYYSQIVNDFQKGDIAEGYSVSREKKESFPLTVTSAQKNPTAFYLCASIVEGASEAFFGQGTRLTVV.

The V call is TRBV28, the J call TRBJ1-5; 7 bases are shared with TRBD1. Looked up from germline, CDR1 is MDHEN and CDR2 is SYDVKM. Trimming removed 4 bases from V and 3 bases from J; junction bases left unmatched: 6. The CDR3 consists of 15 residues. The CDR3 DNA is TGTGCCAGCAGTTCCCCGGGACAGTTCAATCAGCCCCAGCATTTT. This gives the protein CASSSPGQFNQPQHF.

The chain carries TRBV7-9 and TRBJ1-5; the D is unclear. The CDR3 covers 14 residues. CDR1 is SEHNR, CDR2 FQNEAQ, per germline (reference sequence). V was shortened by 5 bases and J by 5 bases, with 13 bases between the two germline ends. CDR3 sequence (DNA): TGTGCCAGCAGCCAGTCCGCAGGTGATCAGCCCCAGCATTTT. It codes for CASSQSAGDQPQHF.

The chain has TRBV5-1 and TRBJ2-5; the D gene is possibly TRBD2 (6 bases). Germline lookup yields CDR1 SGHRS and CDR2 YFSETQ. This CDR3 is 14 amino acids long. V lost 0 bases and J lost 2, with 8 bases in between. CDR3 amino acids: CASSLVAAQETQYF. In DNA, the CDR3 is TGCGCCAGCAGCTTGGTAGCGGCTCAAGAGACCCAGTACTTC.

The V call is TRBV4-2, the J call TRBJ1-2; D uncertain. CDR1 is LGHNA and CDR2 is YNFKEQ in the germline V gene. The V end was cut by 1 base, the J end by 6 bases, with 9 bases between. The CDR3 runs to 13 residues. The CDR3, as DNA: TGTGCCAGCAGCCAAGGAGACGCGGATGGCTACACCTTC. It codes for CASSQGDADGYTF.

As DNA, the CDR3 is TGTGCCATCAGCTCCGGACAGGGCTACGAGCAGTACTTC. This translates into CAISSGQGYEQYF. The rearrangement uses TRBV10-3 and TRBJ2-7, with 8 positions matching TRBD1. CDR3 size: 13 residues. V shed 6 bases, J shed 3 bases, and the junction held 4 bases outside the gene matches. Germline-derived CDR1 and CDR2 are ENHRY and SYGVKD.

This clone was counted a few times. The CDR3 DNA reads TGTGCCATCAGTGAGTCGGGACAGGGATACACTGAAGCTTTCTTT. Its protein product is CAISESGQGYTEAFF. The chain recombines TRBV10-3 with TRBJ1-1; 9 bases map to TRBD1. Germline V gene lookup returns CDR1 ENHRY and CDR2 SYGVKD. The CDR3 spans 15 residues. Unmatched junction bases numbered 2, after V lost 0 bases and J lost 3 bases.

V is TRBV11-3 and J is TRBJ2-1; 7 bases line up with TRBD2. The CDR3 has 14 residues. J was trimmed by 4 bases and V by 4 bases; bases with no gene match: 4. Germline CDR1 reads SGHNT; CDR2 reads YENEEA. The CDR3 nucleotides read TGTGCCAGCAGCTCGGGGGGAACGTACAATGAGCAGTTCTTC. Its translation is CASSSGGTYNEQFF.

This chain uses TRBV18 with TRBJ2-7; 15 bases agree with TRBD2. Looked up from germline, CDR1 is KGHSH and CDR2 is LQKENI. The CDR3 totals 17 residues. Trimming took 0 bases from V and 1 from J; bases not matched to a gene: 1. The CDR3, as DNA: TGTGCCAGCTCACCACCGGGACTAGCGGGAGGATCCTACGAGCAGTACTTC. This translates into CASSPPGLAGGSYEQYF.

This clone was recorded only once. V is TRBV11-3 and J is TRBJ2-2; D perhaps matches TRBD1 (5 bases). The V end lost 5 bases, the J end lost 5 bases, and 9 bases lay between the germline ends. The CDR3 consists of 13 residues. Germline V gene lookup returns CDR1 SGHNT and CDR2 YENEEA. The CDR3, as DNA: TGTGCCAGCAGCGTCAGGGTTACCGGGGAGCTGTTTTTT. Its protein product is CASSVRVTGELFF.

The V call is TRBV18, the J call TRBJ2-1; TRBD1 aligns across 11 bases. With V trimmed by 5 bases and J by 6 bases, 6 bases remained unmatched. The CDR3 covers 15 residues. CDR1 is KGHSH, CDR2 LQKENI, per germline. CDR3 sequence reads: CASSADRGLGNEQFF. CDR3 nucleotide sequence: TGTGCCAGCTCAGCGGACAGGGGGCTAGGCAATGAGCAGTTCTTC.

The chain uses TRBV5-1 and TRBJ2-7; 7 positions agree with TRBD2. CDR1 is SGHRS and CDR2 is YFSETQ in the germline V gene. This CDR3 spans 14 amino acids. With V trimmed by 3 bases and J by 2 bases, 5 bases remained unmatched. Here the CDR3 reads CASSSTGTTYEQYF. CDR3 DNA: TGCGCCAGCAGCTCCACCGGGACTACCTACGAGCAGTACTTC.

The chain couples TRBV12-3 or TRBV12-4 to TRBJ1-5; D remains ambiguous. The CDR3 length is 13 residues. The V end lost 6 bases, the J end lost 3 bases, and 9 bases lay between the germline ends. This CDR3 reads CASRHLLNQPQHF. The CDR3 DNA reads as TGTGCCAGCAGACATCTCCTCAATCAGCCCCAGCATTTT.

The chain combines TRBV7-9 with TRBJ2-1, with a tentative D call TRBD1 (6 bases). The CDR3 has 15 residues. The V end lost 5 bases, the J end lost 9 bases, and 20 bases lay between the germline ends. Germline CDR1 SEHNR, CDR2 FQNEAQ (reference sequence). In DNA, the CDR3 is TGTGCCAGCAGCCCATTCTTAACAGGGCGGACTGAGCAGTTCTTC. This sequence encodes CASSPFLTGRTEQFF. The variable domain in full, with the rest retrieved from reference TRBV7-9 and TRBJ2-1, is DTGVSQNPRHKITKRGQNVTFRCDPISEHNRLYWYRQTLGQGPEFLTYFQNEAQLEKSRLLSDRFSAERPKGSFSTLEIQRTEQGDSAMYLCASSPFLTGRTEQFFGPGTRLTVL.

This clone was seen once. J is TRBJ2-3 and V is TRBV5-1, with 11 bases matching TRBD2. V was pared by 5 bases and J by 3 bases, with 11 bases of the junction left unmatched. Germline assignment: CDR1 SGHRS and CDR2 YFSETQ. The CDR3 consists of 17 residues. Here the CDR3 reads CASRDSGRALGTDTQYF. For the CDR3, the DNA is TGCGCCAGCAGGGATAGCGGGAGGGCCTTAGGGACAGATACGCAGTATTTT. Full variable domain (missing parts from reference TRBV5-1 and TRBJ2-3): KAGVTQTPRYLIKTRGQQVTLSCSPISGHRSVSWYQQTPGQGLQFLFEYFSETQRNKGNFPGRFSGRQFSNSRSEMNVSTLELGDSALYLCASRDSGRALGTDTQYFGPGTRLTVL.